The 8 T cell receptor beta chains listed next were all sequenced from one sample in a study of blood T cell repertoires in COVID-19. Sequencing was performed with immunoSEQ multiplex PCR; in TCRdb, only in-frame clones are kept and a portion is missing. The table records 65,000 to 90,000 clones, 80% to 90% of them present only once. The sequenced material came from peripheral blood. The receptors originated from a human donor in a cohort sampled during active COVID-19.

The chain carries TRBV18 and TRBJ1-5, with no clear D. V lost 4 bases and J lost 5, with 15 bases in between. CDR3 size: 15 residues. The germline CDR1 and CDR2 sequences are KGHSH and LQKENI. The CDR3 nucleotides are TGTGCCAGCTCACTCACCCGGGGTCGGGATCAGCCCCAGCATTTT. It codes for CASSLTRGRDQPQHF. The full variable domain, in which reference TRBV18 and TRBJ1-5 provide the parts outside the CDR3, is NAGVMQNPRHLVRRRGQEARLRCSPMKGHSHVYWYRQLPEEGLKFMVYLQKENIIDESGMPKERFSAEFPKEGPSILRIQQVVRGDSAAYFCASSLTRGRDQPQHFGDGTRLSIL.

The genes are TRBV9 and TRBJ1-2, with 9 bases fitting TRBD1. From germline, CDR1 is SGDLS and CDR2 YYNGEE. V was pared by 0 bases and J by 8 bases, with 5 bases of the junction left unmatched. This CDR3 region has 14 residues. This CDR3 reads CASSVEGQGWGYTF. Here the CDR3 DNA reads TGTGCCAGCAGCGTAGAGGGACAGGGCTGGGGCTACACCTTC.

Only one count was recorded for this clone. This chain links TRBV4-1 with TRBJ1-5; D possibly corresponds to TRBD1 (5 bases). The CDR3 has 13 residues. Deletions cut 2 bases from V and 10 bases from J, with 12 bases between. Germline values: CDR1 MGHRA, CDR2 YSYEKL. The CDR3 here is CASSQFWGGPQHF. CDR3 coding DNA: TGCGCCAGCAGCCAATTTTGGGGGGGTCCCCAGCATTTT.

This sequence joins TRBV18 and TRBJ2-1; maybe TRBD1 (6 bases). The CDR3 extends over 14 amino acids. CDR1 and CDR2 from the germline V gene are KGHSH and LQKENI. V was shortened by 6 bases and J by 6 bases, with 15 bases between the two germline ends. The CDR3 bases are TGTGCCAGCTCGCCAACTATCAGGGGCAATGAGCAGTTCTTC. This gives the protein CASSPTIRGNEQFF.

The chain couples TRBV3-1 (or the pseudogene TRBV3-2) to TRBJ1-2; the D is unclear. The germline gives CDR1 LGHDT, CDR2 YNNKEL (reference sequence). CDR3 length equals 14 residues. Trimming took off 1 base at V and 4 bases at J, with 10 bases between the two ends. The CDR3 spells CASSQGIGPYGYTF. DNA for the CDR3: TGTGCCAGCAGCCAAGGAATTGGGCCCTATGGCTACACCTTC.

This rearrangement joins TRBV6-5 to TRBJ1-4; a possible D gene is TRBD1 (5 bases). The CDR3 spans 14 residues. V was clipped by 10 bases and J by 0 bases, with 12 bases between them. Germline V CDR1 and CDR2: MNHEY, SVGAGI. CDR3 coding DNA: TGTGCCACCGACACAGGTGCAACTAATGAAAAACTGTTTTTT. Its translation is CATDTGATNEKLFF.

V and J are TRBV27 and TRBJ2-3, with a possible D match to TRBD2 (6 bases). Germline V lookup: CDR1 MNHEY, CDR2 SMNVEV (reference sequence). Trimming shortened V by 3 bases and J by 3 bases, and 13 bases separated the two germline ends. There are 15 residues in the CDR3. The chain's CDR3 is CASSLTRLVTDTQYF. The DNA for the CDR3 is TGTGCCAGCAGTTTGACTCGACTAGTGACAGATACGCAGTATTTT.

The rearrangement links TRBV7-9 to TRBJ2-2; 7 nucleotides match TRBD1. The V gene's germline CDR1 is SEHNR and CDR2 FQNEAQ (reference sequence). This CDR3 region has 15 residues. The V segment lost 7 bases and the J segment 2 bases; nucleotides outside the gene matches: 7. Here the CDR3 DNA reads TGTGCCAGCACAACCGGGACAGTAAACACCGGGGAGCTGTTTTTT. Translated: CASTTGTVNTGELFF. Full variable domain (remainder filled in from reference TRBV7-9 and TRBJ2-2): DTGVSQNPRHKITKRGQNVTFRCDPISEHNRLYWYRQTLGQGPEFLTYFQNEAQLEKSRLLSDRFSAERPKGSFSTLEIQRTEQGDSAMYLCASTTGTVNTGELFFGEGSRLTVL.